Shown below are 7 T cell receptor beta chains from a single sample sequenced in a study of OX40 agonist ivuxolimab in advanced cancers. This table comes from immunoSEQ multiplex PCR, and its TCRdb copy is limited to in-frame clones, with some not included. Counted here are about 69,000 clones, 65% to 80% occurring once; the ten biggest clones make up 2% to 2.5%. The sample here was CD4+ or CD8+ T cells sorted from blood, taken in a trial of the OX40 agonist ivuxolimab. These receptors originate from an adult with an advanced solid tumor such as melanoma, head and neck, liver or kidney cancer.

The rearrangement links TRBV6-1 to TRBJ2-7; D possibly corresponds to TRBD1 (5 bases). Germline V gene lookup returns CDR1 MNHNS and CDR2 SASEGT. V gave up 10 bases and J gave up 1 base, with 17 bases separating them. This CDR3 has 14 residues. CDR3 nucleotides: TGTGCCACAAGCAGGGTGGGGCTTTCCTACGAGCAGTACTTC. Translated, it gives CATSRVGLSYEQYF.

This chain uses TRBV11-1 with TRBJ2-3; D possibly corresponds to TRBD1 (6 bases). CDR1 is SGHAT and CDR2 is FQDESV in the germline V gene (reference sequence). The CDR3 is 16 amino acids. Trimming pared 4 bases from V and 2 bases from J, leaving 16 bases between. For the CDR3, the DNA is TGTGCCAGCAGCTCCGAACAGGGTTTCCTCACAGATACGCAGTATTTT. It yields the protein CASSSEQGFLTDTQYF.

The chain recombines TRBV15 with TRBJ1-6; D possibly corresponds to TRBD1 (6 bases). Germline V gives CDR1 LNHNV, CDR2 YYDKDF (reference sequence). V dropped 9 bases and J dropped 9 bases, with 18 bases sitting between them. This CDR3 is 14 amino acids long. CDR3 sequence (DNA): TGTGCCACGGGGATTCCGGGGGCCGTTTCACCCCTCCACTTT. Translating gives CATGIPGAVSPLHF.

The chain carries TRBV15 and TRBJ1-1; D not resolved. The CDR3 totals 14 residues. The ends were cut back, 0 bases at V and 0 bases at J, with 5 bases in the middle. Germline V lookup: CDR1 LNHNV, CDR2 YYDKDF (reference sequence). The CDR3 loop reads CATSRDGVNTEAFF. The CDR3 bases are TGTGCCACCAGCAGAGATGGGGTGAACACTGAAGCTTTCTTT.

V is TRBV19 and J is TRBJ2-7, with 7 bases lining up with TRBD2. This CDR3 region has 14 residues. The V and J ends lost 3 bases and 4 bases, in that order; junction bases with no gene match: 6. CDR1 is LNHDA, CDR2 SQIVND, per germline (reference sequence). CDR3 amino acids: CASSIVGGLYEQYF. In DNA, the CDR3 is TGTGCCAGTAGTATTGTGGGAGGGCTGTACGAGCAGTACTTC.

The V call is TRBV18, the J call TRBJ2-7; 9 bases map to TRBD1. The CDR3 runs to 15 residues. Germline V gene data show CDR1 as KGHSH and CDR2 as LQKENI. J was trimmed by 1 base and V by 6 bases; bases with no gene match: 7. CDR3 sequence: CASSPTGQGSYEQYF. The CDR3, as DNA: TGTGCCAGCTCTCCCACCGGACAGGGGTCCTACGAGCAGTACTTC.

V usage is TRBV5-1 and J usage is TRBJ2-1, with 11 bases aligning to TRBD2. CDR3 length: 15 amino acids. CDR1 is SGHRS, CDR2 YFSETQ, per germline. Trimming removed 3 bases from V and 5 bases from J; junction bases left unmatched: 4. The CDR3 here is CASSSSGRWDNEQFF. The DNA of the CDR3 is TGCGCCAGCAGCTCTAGCGGGAGGTGGGACAATGAGCAGTTCTTC. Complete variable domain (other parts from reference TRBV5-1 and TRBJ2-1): KAGVTQTPRYLIKTRGQQVTLSCSPISGHRSVSWYQQTPGQGLQFLFEYFSETQRNKGNFPGRFSGRQFSNSRSEMNVSTLELGDSALYLCASSSSGRWDNEQFFGPGTRLTVL.